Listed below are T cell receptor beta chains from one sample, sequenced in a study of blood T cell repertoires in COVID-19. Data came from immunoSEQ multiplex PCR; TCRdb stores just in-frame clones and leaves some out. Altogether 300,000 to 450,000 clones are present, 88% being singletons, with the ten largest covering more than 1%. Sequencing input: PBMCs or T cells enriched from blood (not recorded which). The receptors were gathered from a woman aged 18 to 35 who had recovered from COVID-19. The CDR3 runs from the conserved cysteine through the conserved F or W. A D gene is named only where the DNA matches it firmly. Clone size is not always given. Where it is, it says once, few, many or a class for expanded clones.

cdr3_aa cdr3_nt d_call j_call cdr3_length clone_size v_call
CASSLLGPDTQYF TGTGCCAGCAGTTTACTTGGGCCAGATACGCAGTATTTT . TRBJ2-3 13 . TRBV27
CASSIGSQETQYF TGTGCCAGTAGTATCGGGTCCCAAGAGACCCAGTACTTC . TRBJ2-5 13 . TRBV19
CASSRRGPPQETQYF TGTGCCAGCTCAAGGCGGGGGCCCCCCCAAGAGACCCAGTACTTC . TRBJ2-5 15 . TRBV18
CASSIAGSSYNEQFF TGTGCCAGTAGTATAGCGGGGAGCTCCTACAATGAGCAGTTCTTC . TRBJ2-1 15 . TRBV19
CASSETTLLSSESPLHF TGTGCCAGCAGTGAAACGACACTGCTCTCCTCGGAATCACCCCTCCACTTT . TRBJ1-6 17 . TRBV25-1
CASSPDRGPLSHEKLFF TGTGCCAGCTCACCAGACAGGGGTCCTCTTAGTCATGAAAAACTGTTTTTT TRBD1 TRBJ1-4 17 once TRBV27
CASSSRDRVFNEQFF TGTGCCAGCAGCTCCCGGGACAGGGTGTTTAATGAGCAGTTCTTC TRBD1 TRBJ2-1 15 . TRBV7-2
CASSPSPTLDTQYF TGTGCCAGCAGCCCTTCCCCCACATTAGATACGCAGTATTTT . TRBJ2-3 14 . TRBV7-3
CASSLEGNEQFF TGTGCCAGCAGCTTAGAGGGGAATGAGCAGTTCTTC . TRBJ2-1 12 once TRBV7-9
CASSLLDNSPLHF TGTGCCAGCAGTTTACTCGATAATTCACCCCTCCACTTT . TRBJ1-6 13 . TRBV27
CATSDNELAGYETQYF TGTGCCACCAGTGATAATGAACTAGCGGGATACGAGACCCAGTACTTC TRBD2 TRBJ2-5 16 . TRBV24-1
CASTDRVLEQYF TGCGCCAGCACAGACAGGGTACTCGAGCAGTACTTC TRBD1 TRBJ2-7 12 . TRBV10-2
CSVGQGNIDTQYF TGCAGCGTGGGACAGGGGAATATAGATACGCAGTATTTT TRBD1 TRBJ2-3 13 . TRBV29-1
CASISRGINYGYTF TGTGCCAGCATCTCGAGGGGGATTAACTATGGCTACACCTTC . TRBJ1-2 14 . TRBV6-5
CASSYTNRGGTEAFF TGTGCCAGCAGTTACACAAACAGGGGTGGCACTGAAGCTTTCTTT TRBD1 TRBJ1-1 15 . TRBV6-5
CSVDPPPPGLATTDTQYF TGCAGCGTTGATCCCCCTCCGCCGGGACTAGCAACCACAGATACGCAGTATTTT TRBD2 TRBJ2-3 18 once TRBV29-1
CASSYRTLNTGELFF TGTGCCAGCAGCTACAGGACCCTAAACACCGGGGAGCTGTTTTTT . TRBJ2-2 15 . TRBV3-1/TRBV3-2
CASSYSTGHSNQPQHF TGTGCCAGCAGTTACTCGACAGGGCATAGCAATCAGCCCCAGCATTTT TRBD1 TRBJ1-5 16 . TRBV6-6
CASSLLNRVPYEQYF TGTGCCAGCAGTTTATTAAACAGGGTCCCCTACGAGCAGTACTTC . TRBJ2-7 15 . TRBV27
CASSQGTGATDTQYF TGCGCCAGCAGCCAAGGGACAGGGGCCACAGATACGCAGTATTTT TRBD1 TRBJ2-3 15 . TRBV4-1
CASSRFGQGMHEQFF TGTGCCAGTAGTCGTTTTGGACAGGGGATGCATGAGCAGTTCTTC TRBD1 TRBJ2-1 15 . TRBV19
CATSRGNRDRGTPETQYF TGTGCCACCAGCAGAGGAAACCGGGACAGGGGCACGCCGGAGACCCAGTACTTC TRBD1 TRBJ2-5 18 . TRBV15
CASSQVGDYGYTF TGCGCCAGCAGCCAAGTAGGAGACTATGGCTACACCTTC . TRBJ1-2 13 . TRBV4-3
CASSHTPGQGYDGYTF TGTGCCAGCTCACACACCCCCGGACAGGGATATGATGGCTACACCTTC TRBD1 TRBJ1-2 16 few TRBV18
CASSEAQGTGNTIYF TGTGCCAGCAGTGAGGCGCAGGGAACTGGAAACACCATATATTTT . TRBJ1-3 15 few TRBV6-1